This TCR beta chain was sequenced during a study of tumor and adjacent non-tumor tissue in lung cancer. Study conclusions and caveats: Significantly higher TCR diversity was found in tumor than normal lung.

Details on this clonotype: No antigen is known for it. Mismatch with germline at one junction end may stem from a read error.

The template was RNA from unsorted bulk tissue. From germline, CDR1 is SQVTM and CDR2 ANQGSEA. The CDR3 has 12 residues. A modified ARM-PCR protocol with three rounds of nested PCR amplified TCRbeta. TCRdb re-called the multiplex PCR reads with MiXCR, one entry per CDR3 protein. The sample lists 60,000 to 85,000 distinct CDR3 sequences, around 73% occurring once. This chain joins TRBV29-1 and TRBJ2-7; D is perhaps TRBD1 (5 bases). Input material: lung tumor tissue. The TCR was taken from a man in his 60s with non-small cell lung cancer. CDR3: CNGSPWGYEQYF. The CDR3 nucleotides read TGCAACGGATCCCCGTGGGGCTACGAGCAGTACTTT.